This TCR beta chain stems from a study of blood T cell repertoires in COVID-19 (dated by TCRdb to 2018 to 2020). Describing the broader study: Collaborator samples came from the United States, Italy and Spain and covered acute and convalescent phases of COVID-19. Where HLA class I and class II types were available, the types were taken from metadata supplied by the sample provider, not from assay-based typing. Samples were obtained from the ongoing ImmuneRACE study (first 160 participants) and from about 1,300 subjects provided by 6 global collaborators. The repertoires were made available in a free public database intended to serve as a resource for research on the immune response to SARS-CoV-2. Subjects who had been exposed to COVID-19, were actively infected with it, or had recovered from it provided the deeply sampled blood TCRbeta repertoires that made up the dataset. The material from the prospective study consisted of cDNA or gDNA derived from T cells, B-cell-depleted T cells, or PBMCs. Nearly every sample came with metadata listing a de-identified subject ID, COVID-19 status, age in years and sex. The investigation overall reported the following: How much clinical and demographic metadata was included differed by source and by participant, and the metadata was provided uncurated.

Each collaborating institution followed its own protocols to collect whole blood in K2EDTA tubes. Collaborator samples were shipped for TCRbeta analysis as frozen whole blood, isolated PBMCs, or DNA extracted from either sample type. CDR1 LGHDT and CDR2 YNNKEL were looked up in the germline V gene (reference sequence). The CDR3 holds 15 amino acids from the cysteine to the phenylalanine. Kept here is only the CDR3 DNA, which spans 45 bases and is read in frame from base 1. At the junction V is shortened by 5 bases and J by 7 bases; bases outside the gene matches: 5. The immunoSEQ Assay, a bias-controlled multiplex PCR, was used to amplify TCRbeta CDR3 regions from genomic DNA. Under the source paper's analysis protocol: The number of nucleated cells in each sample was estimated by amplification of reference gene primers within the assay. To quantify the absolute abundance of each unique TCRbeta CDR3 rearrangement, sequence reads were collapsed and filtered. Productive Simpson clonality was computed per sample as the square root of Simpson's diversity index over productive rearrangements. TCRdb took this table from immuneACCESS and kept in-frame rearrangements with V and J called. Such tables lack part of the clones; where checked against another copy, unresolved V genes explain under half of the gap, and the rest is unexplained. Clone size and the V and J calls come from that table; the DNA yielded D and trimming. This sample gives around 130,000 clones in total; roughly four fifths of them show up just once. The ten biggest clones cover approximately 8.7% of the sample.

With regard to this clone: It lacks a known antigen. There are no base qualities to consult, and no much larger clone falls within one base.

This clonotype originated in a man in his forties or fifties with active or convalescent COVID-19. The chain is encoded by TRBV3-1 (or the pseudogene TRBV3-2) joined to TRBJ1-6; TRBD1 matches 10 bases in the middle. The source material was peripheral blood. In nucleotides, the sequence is TGTGCCAGCAGCAGCCGGGACAGGGGAAATTCACCCCTCCACTTT. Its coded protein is CASSSRDRGNSPLHF.